The 31 T cell receptor beta chains below were found in one sample sequenced in a study of blood T cell repertoires in COVID-19. Repertoires were generated with immunoSEQ multiplex PCR, while TCRdb's copy carries only in-frame clones and drops some. The data show about 150,000 clones, 76% seen once. Material for sequencing was peripheral blood. The receptors derive from a woman of 80 years or more with acute or convalescent COVID-19.

For the CDR3, the DNA is TGTGCCAGCAGCCAAGGGTCAGGGAACCAAGAGACCCAGTACTTC. Its protein is CASSQGSGNQETQYF. The chain links TRBV14 to TRBJ2-5; D is possibly TRBD1 (5 bases). The germline CDR1 and CDR2 sequences are SGHDN and FVKESK. V gave up 1 base and J gave up 0 bases, with 9 bases separating them. This CDR3 contains 15 residues.

V gene TRBV27 combines with J gene TRBJ1-6; 7 bases align to TRBD1. After removal of 5 bases from V and 10 bases from J, the junction contained 8 bases not matched to a gene. This CDR3 is built from 14 residues. Germline V CDR1 and CDR2: MNHEY, SMNVEV (reference sequence). CDR3 residues: CASSHRGGLSPLHF. As DNA, the CDR3 is TGTGCCAGCAGTCACAGGGGTGGGCTGTCACCCCTCCACTTT.

This rearrangement joins TRBV18 to TRBJ2-3, with a tentative D call TRBD2 (5 bases). Germline assignment: CDR1 KGHSH and CDR2 LQKENI. The CDR3 sequence is 16 residues long. The V gene lost 6 bases and the J gene lost 1 base, with 17 bases spanning the gap. For the CDR3, the DNA is TGTGCCAGCTCGCAGAAGACTACGGTTGGCACAGATACGCAGTATTTT. This sequence encodes CASSQKTTVGTDTQYF.

The chain couples TRBV19 to TRBJ1-1; D gene unclear. The CDR3 is 14 residues long. V shed 0 bases and J shed 0 bases, with 5 bases lying between them. Germline CDR1 reads LNHDA; CDR2 reads SQIVND (reference sequence). The CDR3 nucleotides are TGTGCCAGTAGTATAGACAGTATGAACACTGAAGCTTTCTTT. It codes for CASSIDSMNTEAFF.

J is TRBJ2-5 and V is TRBV7-2; 9 positions match TRBD1. The CDR3 is 15 amino acids. From germline, CDR1 is SGHTA and CDR2 FQGNSA. V shed 5 bases and J 6 bases; nucleotides not matched to a gene: 10. The CDR3 here is CASSTRTGEKKTQYF. DNA for the CDR3: TGTGCCAGCAGCACCCGGACAGGGGAAAAAAAGACCCAGTACTTC.

The chain is built from TRBV6-6 and TRBJ2-2, with a tentative D call TRBD2 (5 bases). From germline, CDR1 is MNHNY and CDR2 SVGAGI (reference sequence). The CDR3 runs to 16 residues. Trimming shortened V by 6 bases and J by 1 base, and 15 bases separated the two germline ends. Here the CDR3 reads CASSQRWTLNTGELFF. DNA of the CDR3: TGTGCCAGCAGCCAACGATGGACTTTGAACACCGGGGAGCTGTTTTTT.

This sequence joins TRBV14 and TRBJ2-1; tentatively, D is TRBD2 (5 bases). V lost 2 bases to trimming and J lost 7 bases, with 9 bases between them. CDR1 is SGHDN, CDR2 FVKESK, per germline. There are 13 residues in the CDR3. CDR3 nucleotide sequence: TGTGCCAGCAGCCAAATCGGGGTAAATGAGCAGTTCTTC. Residues: CASSQIGVNEQFF. Looking up the rest from reference TRBV14 and TRBJ2-1 gives the full variable domain: EAGVTQFPSHSVIEKGQTVTLRCDPISGHDNLYWYRRVMGKEIKFLLHFVKESKQDESGMPNNRFLAERTGGTYSTLKVQPAELEDSGVYFCASSQIGVNEQFFGPGTRLTVL.

This chain connects TRBV5-1 to TRBJ1-2, with D hard to call. V lost 0 bases and J lost 7, with 13 bases in between. From germline, CDR1 is SGHRS and CDR2 YFSETQ. The CDR3 spans 14 residues. CDR3 sequence: CASSLGDGGAGYTF. The CDR3 DNA is TGCGCCAGCAGCTTGGGCGACGGAGGCGCTGGCTACACCTTC.

V gene TRBV4-2 combines with J gene TRBJ2-3, with 10 bases lining up with TRBD2. The CDR3 has 18 residues. Trimming removed 5 bases from V and 0 bases from J; junction bases left unmatched: 11. Germline V gene lookup returns CDR1 LGHNA and CDR2 YNFKEQ. CDR3 bases: TGTGCCAGCAGCTCCGGGACTAGCGAGTGGGGGAGCACAGATACGCAGTATTTT. Residues: CASSSGTSEWGSTDTQYF.

The table lists this clone with a count of one. The J gene is TRBJ2-1, the V gene TRBV11-2; TRBD2 matches 8 bases. Losses at the gene ends were 4 bases for V and 8 bases for J; bases not matched to a gene: 7. CDR3 length: 14 amino acids. Germline CDR1 reads SGHAT; CDR2 reads FQNNGV. CDR3 in amino acids: CASSSGLGFHEQFF. The DNA for the CDR3 is TGTGCCAGCAGCTCGGGACTAGGGTTCCATGAGCAGTTCTTC.

The chain recombines TRBV27 with TRBJ2-1; tentatively, D is TRBD1 (6 bases). V was pared by 6 bases and J by 9 bases, with 27 bases between. Germline V gene data show CDR1 as MNHEY and CDR2 as SMNVEV (reference sequence). This CDR3 comprises 17 residues. CDR3 sequence: CASSNLGRGLTPGEQFF. The CDR3 coding sequence is TGTGCCAGCAGCAACCTGGGCAGGGGATTAACCCCGGGTGAGCAGTTCTTC.

The rearrangement uses TRBV30 and TRBJ1-6; D remains unclear. This CDR3 contains 10 residues. The germline gives CDR1 GTSNPN, CDR2 SVGIG (reference sequence). Trimming left V 2 bases short and J 16 bases short, with 9 bases between. This CDR3 reads CAWSLTRLHF. The CDR3 region has the DNA TGTGCCTGGAGTCTGACACGACTCCACTTT.

The chain uses TRBV23-1 and TRBJ1-5; D remains ambiguous. TRBV23-1 has ORF status, its function being uncertain. V was pared by 3 bases and J by 0 bases, with 21 bases between. The CDR3 length is 19 residues. CDR3 bases: TGCGCCAGCAGTCATCAAAAGAGCCCGGGAATTTATAGCAATCAGCCCCAGCATTTT. Protein sequence: CASSHQKSPGIYSNQPQHF.

This clone was detected once. The chain couples TRBV9 to TRBJ2-1, with 9 nucleotides matching TRBD2. With V trimmed by 0 bases and J by 1 base, 2 bases remained unmatched. Germline CDR1 reads SGDLS; CDR2 reads YYNGEE. The CDR3 spans 16 residues. The CDR3 nucleotides read TGTGCCAGCAGCGTAGGTAGCGGGGGATCCTACAATGAGCAGTTCTTC. This codes for CASSVGSGGSYNEQFF.

The V gene is TRBV6-6, the J gene TRBJ1-1; D is unclear. This CDR3 is 12 amino acids long. The V end lost 2 bases, the J end lost 5 bases, and 6 bases lay between the germline ends. Per germline, CDR1 MNHNY and CDR2 SVGAGI (reference sequence). CDR3 in amino acids: CASSYGRTEAFF. As DNA, the CDR3 is TGTGCCAGCAGTTACGGGAGGACTGAAGCTTTCTTT.

The CDR3 reads CASSGRQGGPPLHF. The CDR3 DNA follows: TGTGCCAGCAGTGGGCGTCAGGGAGGGCCACCCCTCCACTTT. The chain has TRBV6-2 or TRBV6-3 and TRBJ1-6; possible D gene TRBD1, 5 bases. Trimming removed 5 bases from V and 11 bases from J, with 16 bases in between. The CDR3 consists of 14 residues. Germline loops: CDR1 MNHEY, CDR2 SVGEGT.

The V and J genes are TRBV6-1 and TRBJ2-7, with D tentatively TRBD1 (5 bases). V dropped 0 bases and J dropped 0 bases, with 9 bases sitting between them. This CDR3 region has 15 residues. Germline V gene sequence: CDR1 MNHNS, CDR2 SASEGT. CDR3 bases: TGTGCCAGCAGTGAAGCTAAAGGGGCCTCCTACGAGCAGTACTTC. Protein sequence: CASSEAKGASYEQYF.

The chain has TRBV18 and TRBJ1-1, with TRBD1 as a possible D gene (6 bases). CDR1 is KGHSH and CDR2 is LQKENI in the germline V gene. V shed 10 bases and J shed 2 bases, with 26 bases lying between them. The CDR3 runs to 17 residues. The CDR3 sequence: CATNEYSTGALNTEAFF. Here the CDR3 DNA reads TGTGCCACCAACGAATATTCGACAGGAGCCTTAAACACTGAAGCTTTCTTT.

The chain recombines TRBV13 with TRBJ2-2; 9 bases are a match to TRBD1. J gave up 6 bases and V 3 bases, and 5 bases lay outside the gene matches. This CDR3 comprises 15 residues. CDR1 PRHDT and CDR2 FYEKMQ come from the germline V gene (reference sequence). The CDR3 nucleotides read TGTGCCAGCAGCTTCCCGGGACAGGGTCCCGGGGAGCTGTTTTTT. Translated: CASSFPGQGPGELFF. The variable domain in full, completed from reference TRBV13 and TRBJ2-2, reads AAGVIQSPRHLIKEKRETATLKCYPIPRHDTVYWYQQGPGQDPQFLISFYEKMQSDKGSIPDRFSAQQFSDYHSELNMSSLELGDSALYFCASSFPGQGPGELFFGEGSRLTVL.

The V and J genes are TRBV3-1 (or the pseudogene TRBV3-2) and TRBJ2-2; TRBD2 might be the D (5 bases). V shed 2 bases and J shed 0 bases, with 10 bases lying between them. The CDR3 has 16 amino acids. Germline lookup yields CDR1 LGHDT and CDR2 YNNKEL (reference sequence). CDR3 loop: CASSQRPGSNTGELFF. CDR3 in DNA: TGTGCCAGCAGCCAACGCCCGGGGTCGAACACCGGGGAGCTGTTTTTT.

The gene calls are TRBV18 and TRBJ2-4, with D possibly matching TRBD1 (5 bases). CDR1 is KGHSH, CDR2 LQKENI, per germline. The CDR3 runs 16 residues. V lost 3 bases and J lost 0, with 12 bases in between. This CDR3 is CASSPFDRLAKNIQYF. The CDR3 bases are TGTGCCAGCTCACCTTTTGACAGACTAGCCAAAAACATTCAGTACTTC.

The chain recombines TRBV5-1 with TRBJ1-3; TRBD1 matches at 7 bases. V shed 4 bases and J 4 bases; nucleotides not matched to a gene: 8. The CDR3 has 15 amino acids. Germline V gene data show CDR1 as SGHRS and CDR2 as YFSETQ. The CDR3 coding sequence is TGCGCCAGCAGCACAGGACGGGGACAGGGAAACACCATATATTTT. Its translation is CASSTGRGQGNTIYF.

The chain is built from TRBV6-6 and TRBJ2-1; 9 nucleotides match TRBD1. The CDR3 contains 15 residues. The V segment lost 6 bases and the J segment 7 bases; nucleotides outside the gene matches: 10. CDR1 and CDR2 (germline): MNHNY, SVGAGI (reference sequence). CDR3 coding DNA: TGTGCCAGCAGCCCCCCCGGGACAGGGTTTAATGAGCAGTTCTTC. It yields the protein CASSPPGTGFNEQFF.

The rearrangement links TRBV2 to TRBJ1-3, with a weak D call TRBD1 (6 bases). This CDR3 has 14 residues. CDR1 SNHLY and CDR2 FYNNEI come from the germline V gene. V was shortened by 4 bases and J by 4 bases, with 11 bases between the two germline ends. In nucleotides, the CDR3 is TGTGCCAGCAGTGGCGGACAGCTCGGAAACACCATATATTTT. As protein: CASSGGQLGNTIYF.

The chain has TRBV5-3 and TRBJ1-4; D might be TRBD1 (6 bases). TRBV5-3 is an ORF, with its function uncertain. The CDR3 totals 13 residues. Between the trimmed V and J ends, which lost 5 bases and 7 bases, there was a span of 12 bases. This CDR3 reads CARRRVGGEKLFF. CDR3 DNA: TGTGCCAGAAGACGAGTAGGGGGTGAAAAACTGTTTTTT.

CDR3 DNA sequence: TGTGCCAGCAGTCCTAACTTATGGGCACGGAAGGAGAACACTGAAGCTTTCTTT. It codes for CASSPNLWARKENTEAFF. The chain carries TRBV7-8 and TRBJ1-1; D is unclear. This CDR3 spans 18 amino acids. V was shortened by 6 bases and J by 1 base, with 24 bases between the two germline ends. Germline CDR1 is SGHVS and CDR2 is FQNEAQ.

This clone was observed a few times. The chain joins TRBV5-1 to TRBJ1-4, with a tentative D call TRBD1 (5 bases). Trimming pared 4 bases from V and 6 bases from J, leaving 13 bases between. CDR1 is SGHRS and CDR2 is YFSETQ in the germline V gene. CDR3 length equals 14 residues. The CDR3 region has the DNA TGCGCCAGCAGCCCAACCGGAGGGGATGAAAAACTGTTTTTT. Amino acid sequence: CASSPTGGDEKLFF.

This clone was counted between two and nine times. The V and J genes are TRBV13 and TRBJ2-6, with D tentatively TRBD1 (6 bases). CDR1 and CDR2 (germline): PRHDT, FYEKMQ (reference sequence). The CDR3 totals 16 residues. V gave up 5 bases and J gave up 0 bases, with 11 bases separating them. DNA for the CDR3: TGTGCCAGCAGCCCCGACAGGTTCTCTGGGGCCAACGTCCTGACTTTC. It codes for CASSPDRFSGANVLTF. The full variable domain, in which reference TRBV13 and TRBJ2-6 provide the parts outside the CDR3, is AAGVIQSPRHLIKEKRETATLKCYPIPRHDTVYWYQQGPGQDPQFLISFYEKMQSDKGSIPDRFSAQQFSDYHSELNMSSLELGDSALYFCASSPDRFSGANVLTFGAGSRLTVL.

In its sample, this clone was seen a few times. The chain has TRBV5-1 and TRBJ2-1; 10 bases are shared with TRBD2. Per germline, CDR1 SGHRS and CDR2 YFSETQ. V was pared by 2 bases and J by 1 base, with 9 bases of the junction left unmatched. The CDR3 has 18 residues. CDR3 nucleotides: TGCGCCAGCAGCTTTGGGCTAGCGGGAGCTGGGTCCTACAATGAGCAGTTCTTC. Its translation is CASSFGLAGAGSYNEQFF.

The J gene is TRBJ1-3, the V gene TRBV19; D remains unclear. This CDR3 is 14 amino acids long. The ends were cut back, 5 bases at V and 0 bases at J, with 8 bases in the middle. Germline-derived CDR1 and CDR2 are LNHDA and SQIVND (reference sequence). The CDR3 DNA reads as TGTGCCAGTAGTGCAGACTTCTCTGGAAACACCATATATTTT. Translation gives CASSADFSGNTIYF. Full variable domain (remainder filled in from reference TRBV19 and TRBJ1-3): DGGITQSPKYLFRKEGQNVTLSCEQNLNHDAMYWYRQDPGQGLRLIYYSQIVNDFQKGDIAEGYSVSREKKESFPLTVTSAQKNPTAFYLCASSADFSGNTIYFGEGSWLTVV.

This clone was observed once. This chain joins TRBV11-2 and TRBJ1-2; D call uncertain. The V and J ends lost 1 base and 8 bases respectively, with 11 bases between them. The V gene's germline CDR1 is SGHAT and CDR2 FQNNGV. This CDR3 is built from 13 residues. CDR3 amino acids: CASSLGLESGYTF. CDR3 nucleotides: TGTGCCAGCAGCTTAGGTTTGGAGTCGGGCTACACCTTC. Complete variable domain (other parts from reference TRBV11-2 and TRBJ1-2): EAGVAQSPRYKIIEKRQSVAFWCNPISGHATLYWYQQILGQGPKLLIQFQNNGVVDDSQLPKDRFSAERLKGVDSTLKIQPAKLEDSAVYLCASSLGLESGYTFGSGTRLTVV.